These 14 T cell receptor beta chains were sequenced from one sample in a study of blood T cell repertoires in COVID-19. Some clones are missing from TCRdb's copy, which holds only in-frame ones; the method was immunoSEQ multiplex PCR. The sample carries roughly 150,000 clones, approximately 84% recorded once. The specimen was peripheral blood. The source of these receptors is a human donor in a cohort sampled during active COVID-19.

In this sample, this clone turned up once. The CDR3 sequence: CASSSGDRVGSPLHF. CDR3 DNA sequence: TGTGCCAGCAGCTCGGGGGACAGGGTCGGATCACCCCTCCACTTT. The rearrangement uses TRBV7-9 and TRBJ1-6, with 9 nucleotides matching TRBD1. Trimming cost V 4 bases and J 10 bases; bases outside gene matches: 8. Per the germline V gene, CDR1 is SEHNR and CDR2 is FQNEAQ (reference sequence). This CDR3 contains 15 residues.

The chain links TRBV6-5 to TRBJ2-1, with 10 positions matching TRBD2. The CDR3 is made up of 15 amino acids. The junction had 6 bases not matched to a gene; V was cut back by 6 bases and J by 4 bases. Germline CDR1 is MNHEY and CDR2 is SVGAGI. CDR3: CASRQREGIYNEQFF. The CDR3 nucleotides read TGTGCCAGCAGGCAGCGGGAGGGGATTTACAATGAGCAGTTCTTC.

The rearrangement joins TRBV5-4 to TRBJ1-1, with 8 bases lining up with TRBD1. The CDR3 has 14 amino acids. V trimming: 4 bases; J trimming: 5 bases; junction bases outside the gene matches: 7. Germline V lookup: CDR1 SGHNT, CDR2 YYREEE (reference sequence). The CDR3 loop reads CASSGDRGGTEAFF. DNA for the CDR3: TGTGCCAGCAGCGGTGACAGGGGTGGAACTGAAGCTTTCTTT.

The DNA for the CDR3 is TGTGCCAGCAGCTCTACCCTGCAAACAGGGGATGGGCCCCAGCATTTT. Protein: CASSSTLQTGDGPQHF. The chain uses TRBV7-9 and TRBJ1-5, with 7 bases lining up with TRBD1. From germline, CDR1 is SEHNR and CDR2 FQNEAQ (reference sequence). This CDR3 is built from 16 residues. Trimming took 4 bases from V and 9 from J; bases not matched to a gene: 15.

This clone was found once. This chain connects TRBV9 to TRBJ2-1; D is possibly TRBD1 (5 bases). V lost 3 bases to trimming and J lost 3 bases, with 10 bases between them. Germline V gives CDR1 SGDLS, CDR2 YYNGEE. This CDR3 is built from 14 residues. DNA of the CDR3: TGTGCCAGCAGCGCGACAGACCTCTACAATGAGCAGTTCTTC. It encodes CASSATDLYNEQFF.

This sequence joins TRBV25-1 and TRBJ2-3, with D uncertain. V was pared by 3 bases and J by 4 bases, with 14 bases between. The CDR3 is 15 amino acids. Germline values: CDR1 MGHDK, CDR2 SYGVNS. The CDR3 region has the DNA TGTGCCAGCAGTGAGGTTGGCGGTGGTGCAGATACGCAGTATTTT. Translation gives CASSEVGGGADTQYF.

This chain connects TRBV7-9 to TRBJ2-1; D is perhaps TRBD2 (6 bases). The V gene's germline CDR1 is SEHNR and CDR2 FQNEAQ (reference sequence). The CDR3 loop spans 14 amino acids. Deletions cut 2 bases from V and 15 bases from J, with 20 bases between. The CDR3 region has the DNA TGTGCCAGCAGCTTATCCCTAGCGTCCCTATCCCCGTTCTTC. Translation: CASSLSLASLSPFF.

The V call is TRBV3-1 (or the pseudogene TRBV3-2), the J call TRBJ1-1; 7 bases agree with TRBD1. Germline CDR1 LGHDT, CDR2 YNNKEL (reference sequence). The CDR3 has 15 residues. Trimming at V came to 4 bases and at J to 0 bases, leaving 5 bases not matched to a gene. The CDR3, as DNA: TGTGCCAGCAGCCCGGGACAGCTCATGAACACTGAAGCTTTCTTT. It translates to CASSPGQLMNTEAFF.

This rearrangement joins TRBV10-1 to TRBJ2-3; 15 nucleotides align to TRBD2. Losses at the gene ends were 6 bases for V and 2 bases for J; bases not matched to a gene: 3. Germline CDR1 reads WNHNN; CDR2 reads SYGVQD (reference sequence). The CDR3 length is 16 residues. CDR3 DNA sequence: TGCGCCAGCAGCGGGACTAGCGGGAGGATCACAGATACGCAGTATTTT. This encodes CASSGTSGRITDTQYF.

The rearrangement joins TRBV30 to TRBJ2-1; 12 nucleotides match TRBD2. CDR1 GTSNPN and CDR2 SVGIG come from the germline V gene (reference sequence). The J segment lost 10 bases and the V segment lost 7 bases, leaving 8 bases of the junction unmatched. This CDR3 spans 13 amino acids. The CDR3: CAFRLAGVREQFF. The CDR3 DNA sequence: TGTGCCTTTCGACTAGCGGGAGTTCGGGAGCAGTTCTTC.

The chain joins TRBV6-5 to TRBJ1-4; no clear D. CDR1 is MNHEY, CDR2 SVGAGI, per germline. CDR3 length equals 16 residues. The ends were cut back, 1 base at V and 0 bases at J, with 9 bases in the middle. The CDR3: CASSYFSGATNEKLFF. For the CDR3, the DNA is TGTGCCAGCAGTTACTTCAGCGGCGCAACTAATGAAAAACTGTTTTTT.

This clone was detected once. The chain combines TRBV5-1 with TRBJ2-2, with TRBD1 matching 9 bases. The germline gives CDR1 SGHRS, CDR2 YFSETQ. The V gene end was trimmed by 5 bases and the J gene end by 3 bases; junction bases not matched to a gene: 5. The CDR3 is 15 residues long. Written as DNA, the CDR3 is TGCGCCAGCAGGAAACAGGGGGCGGACACCGGGGAGCTGTTTTTT. Protein sequence: CASRKQGADTGELFF.

V gene TRBV27 combines with J gene TRBJ1-5; perhaps TRBD1 as D (6 bases). CDR3 length: 14 amino acids. The ends were cut back, 6 bases at V and 4 bases at J, with 13 bases in the middle. CDR1 is MNHEY and CDR2 is SMNVEV in the germline V gene (reference sequence). CDR3 region: CASRDQGLNQPQHF. CDR3 DNA sequence: TGTGCCAGCAGGGATCAGGGGTTAAATCAGCCCCAGCATTTT.

The chain combines TRBV19 with TRBJ2-2, with 7 bases matching TRBD2. Looked up from germline, CDR1 is LNHDA and CDR2 is SQIVND (reference sequence). This CDR3 comprises 17 residues. V dropped 7 bases and J dropped 0; count of bases not matched to a gene: 11. CDR3 nucleotide sequence: TGTGCCAGTATCGTTCCATGGGGGAGGGCGAACACCGGGGAGCTGTTTTTT. Amino acids: CASIVPWGRANTGELFF.